The entry below describes one T cell receptor (beta chain). Its antigen is unidentified. This sample was taken from a study of somatic mutations in cytotoxic T cells in rheumatoid arthritis. The CDR3 has 14 residues. The ends were cut back, 0 bases at V and 0 bases at J, with 6 bases in the middle. Germline CDR1 and CDR2: SGDLS and YYNGEE. General study points: TRBV07 showed slight underrepresentation in rheumatoid arthritis patients, unadjusted for multiple comparisons. Some patients, about an eighth of the roughly 60, had a largest CD8+ clone that exceeded 20% of CD8+ cells.

Each population, CD4+ and CD8+ cells, was isolated by positive magnetic bead selection and checked for purity by flow cytometry. Original methodology: Patient CD8+ clones larger than 1% rarely matched published virus-specific TCRB sequences. TCRdb keeps only in-frame clones here, not all; method: immunoSEQ multiplex PCR. The V and J calls and clone size were taken over from that table, and D and trimming were inferred from the DNA. The sample consists of 6,800 or so clones, 60% to 85% of them appearing once. The TCR was taken from an adult with rheumatoid arthritis. The chain joins TRBV9 to TRBJ1-1; D call uncertain. Material: CD8+ T cells sorted from blood. The CDR3 here is CASSVDLLNTEAFF. The CDR3 coding sequence is TGTGCCAGCAGCGTAGATCTGCTGAACACTGAAGCTTTCTTT.